The 21 T cell receptor beta chains presented below share a single source sample, sequenced in a study of glioma-infiltrating T cells. Using RNA template, CDR3s of TCR alpha and beta were amplified with iRepertoire arm-PCR. From the multiplex PCR reads, TCRdb called clonotypes with MiXCR, one entry per CDR3 protein. The sample yields around 390,000 distinct CDR3 sequences, around 38% seen once. Sequenced input: glioma tissue, nonneoplastic brain tissue, or PBMCs (not recorded which). These receptor sequences come from a human donor with low-grade glioma or glioblastoma, undergoing nonglioma brain surgery, or in good health (not recorded which).

The J gene is TRBJ2-5, the V gene TRBV2; D unresolved. Deletions cut 2 bases from V and 1 base from J, with 8 bases between. Germline V gene data show CDR1 as SNHLY and CDR2 as FYNNEI. There are 14 residues in the CDR3. The CDR3 coding sequence is TGTGCCAGCAGTGAAAGAACCCCCCAAGAGACCCAGTACTTC. Residues: CASSERTPQETQYF.

Only a few counts were recorded for this clonotype. The gene calls are TRBV7-2 and TRBJ2-1; the match to TRBD2 covers 10 bases. The CDR3 totals 13 residues. Germline CDR1 is SGHTA and CDR2 is FQGNSA. V lost 3 bases and J lost 9; bases outside the gene matches: 2. The CDR3 nucleotides are TGTGCCAGCAGCTTGGGACTAGCGTTTGAGCAGTTCTTC. Its protein is CASSLGLAFEQFF.

Comments on this clonotype: One base away lies a much larger clone, so this may be a sequencing read error. Since no conserved phenylalanine or tryptophan closes the CDR3, a read error is the likely cause. The V gene is TRBV11-1, the J gene TRBJ2-7; D is perhaps TRBD1 (6 bases). Germline CDR1 SGHAT, CDR2 FQDESV (reference sequence). The CDR3 covers 12 residues. V gave up 5 bases and J gave up 3 bases, with 8 bases separating them. In DNA, the CDR3 is TGTGCCAGCAGCGCACAGGGCTACGAGCAGTACTAC. It specifies CASSAQGYEQYY.

The sample holds a few counts of this clonotype. V usage is TRBV28 and J usage is TRBJ2-7, with D perhaps matching TRBD1 (7 bases). V was cut by 6 bases and J by 7 bases, with 16 bases left in between. CDR3 size: 13 residues. Germline V gene sequence: CDR1 MDHEN, CDR2 SYDVKM. The DNA for the CDR3 is TGTGCCAGCAGCAGTACAGGGGCGGGAGAGCAGTACTTC. Its protein is CASSSTGAGEQYF.

On this clonotype: The junction does not match germline at one end; this may be a read error. DNA of the CDR3: TGTGCCAGCAGACAGGGGAACACTAAAGCTTTCTTT. It is translated as CASRQGNTKAFF. V gene TRBV12-3 or TRBV12-4 combines with J gene TRBJ1-1, with 7 bases that match TRBD1. The CDR3 covers 12 residues.

Turning to this clonotype: An end of the junction does not agree with germline; a read error may underlie this. The chain combines TRBV6-5 with TRBJ2-3; D remains unclear. Germline V gives CDR1 MNHEY, CDR2 SVGAGI. The CDR3 has 14 amino acids. CDR3 bases: TGTGCCATCAGTGATTCGAGCGCAGCTGATACGCAGTATTTT. It codes for CAISDSSAADTQYF.

In its sample, this clonotype was seen many times. The chain is built from TRBV27 and TRBJ1-4, with TRBD1 matching 9 bases. The CDR3 runs 14 residues. Unmatched junction bases numbered 8, after V lost 5 bases and J lost 10 bases. Germline loops: CDR1 MNHEY, CDR2 SMNVEV (reference sequence). CDR3 sequence reads: CASSRTTGGRKLFF. CDR3 sequence (DNA): TGTGCCAGCAGTAGAACGACAGGGGGTAGAAAACTGTTTTTT.

This clonotype appeared many times. The V gene is TRBV6-2 or TRBV6-3, the J gene TRBJ2-2; D is unclear. The V gene's germline CDR1 is MNHEY and CDR2 SVGEGT. The V gene lost 5 bases and the J gene lost 6 bases, with 4 bases spanning the gap. The CDR3 consists of 11 residues. The CDR3 here is CASSGAGELFF. The CDR3 DNA follows: TGTGCCAGCAGTGGCGCCGGGGAGCTGTTTTTT.

This clonotype was counted only a few times. This chain joins TRBV6-2 or TRBV6-3 and TRBJ2-1, with 8 bases aligning to TRBD2. The CDR3 totals 16 residues. J gave up 4 bases and V 4 bases, and 9 bases lay outside the gene matches. The germline CDR1 and CDR2 sequences are MNHEY and SVGEGT. In nucleotides, the CDR3 is TGTGCCAGCAGTTCCTGGGAACGGGGGGGGTACAATGAGCAGTTCTTC. Residues: CASSSWERGGYNEQFF.

This clonotype appeared a few times. The chain links TRBV6-1 to TRBJ1-2; tentative D call: TRBD1 (5 bases). Between the trimmed V and J ends, which lost 3 bases and 4 bases, there was a span of 15 bases. The germline V gene has CDR1 MNHNS and CDR2 SASEGT. The length of the CDR3 is 15 residues. The CDR3 here is CASSDGGGGSYGYTF. Here the CDR3 DNA reads TGTGCCAGCAGTGACGGGGGGGGTGGGAGCTATGGCTACACCTTC.

With respect to this clonotype: At one of its ends the junction is not consistent with the germline gene, which may arise from a read error. The chain couples TRBV27 to TRBJ2-1, with a possible D match to TRBD2 (5 bases). This CDR3 has 16 amino acids. The germline V gene encodes CDR1 MNHEY and CDR2 SMNVEV (reference sequence). This CDR3 reads CATCSVSSALANEQFF. CDR3 nucleotide sequence: TGCGCCACCTGCTCAGTGAGTAGCGCTCTAGCCAATGAGCAGTTCTTC.

This chain uses TRBV4-1 with TRBJ1-1; 7 nucleotides align to TRBD1. The CDR3 has 14 amino acids. Germline V CDR1 and CDR2: MGHRA, YSYEKL. J lost 5 bases, V lost 0 bases, and 3 bases had no gene match. CDR3 amino acids: CASSQDPRGTEAFF. The CDR3 coding sequence is TGCGCCAGCAGCCAAGATCCCAGGGGGACTGAAGCTTTCTTT.

This clonotype was picked up many times. The V and J genes are TRBV15 and TRBJ2-1, with 7 bases identical to TRBD1. This CDR3 is built from 15 residues. Trimming removed 0 bases from V and 3 bases from J; junction bases left unmatched: 2. CDR1 LNHNV and CDR2 YYDKDF come from the germline V gene (reference sequence). The CDR3 reads CATSRDDRVYNEQFF. CDR3 sequence (DNA): TGTGCCACCAGCAGAGATGACAGGGTCTACAATGAGCAGTTCTTC. Based on the CDR3 plus reference TRBV15 and TRBJ2-1, the full variable domain is DAMVIQNPRYQVTQFGKPVTLSCSQTLNHNVMYWYQQKSSQAPKLLFHYYDKDFNNEADTPDNFQSRRPNTSFCFLDIRSPGLGDTAMYLCATSRDDRVYNEQFFGPGTRLTVL.

As to this clonotype: One base away lies a much larger clone, so this may be a sequencing read error. CDR3 residues: CSAPKVPGVDEQFF. CDR3 coding DNA: TGCAGTGCCCCCAAGGTGCCGGGAGTGGATGAGCAGTTCTTC. This sequence joins TRBV20-1 and TRBJ2-1, with D maybe TRBD2 (6 bases). CDR1 is DFQATT and CDR2 is SNEGSKA in the germline V gene (reference sequence). CDR3 length equals 14 residues. Trimming cost V 6 bases and J 8 bases, with 20 bases left between them.

The V call is TRBV20-1, the J call TRBJ1-6, with TRBD1 matching over 9 bases. This CDR3 is built from 15 residues. Per the germline V gene, CDR1 is DFQATT and CDR2 is SNEGSKA (reference sequence). The J segment lost 9 bases and the V segment lost 3 bases, leaving 9 bases of the junction unmatched. DNA for the CDR3: TGCAGTGCTAGGGGCGGACAGGGGCTCGGTTCACCCCTCCACTTT. It codes for CSARGGQGLGSPLHF.

This clonotype has more than one count but fewer than ten. Here the CDR3 reads CASSPDFSTYNEQFF. CDR3 DNA sequence: TGTGCCAGCAGCCCAGATTTTTCTACCTACAATGAGCAGTTCTTC. The gene calls are TRBV5-4 and TRBJ2-1; no firm D call. CDR1 is SGHNT, CDR2 YYREEE, per germline (reference sequence). The CDR3 runs 15 residues. Trimming pared 4 bases from V and 2 bases from J, leaving 13 bases between.

V is TRBV10-3 and J is TRBJ1-1; TRBD1 matches 9 bases. CDR1 is ENHRY, CDR2 SYGVKD, per germline. Losses at the gene ends were 2 bases for V and 1 base for J; bases not matched to a gene: 8. The CDR3 spans 17 residues. CDR3 sequence: CAISETEGQGWNTEAFF. In DNA, the CDR3 is TGTGCCATCAGTGAGACCGAAGGACAGGGGTGGAACACTGAAGCTTTCTTT.

CDR3 DNA sequence: TGTGCCAGCAGTGACAAAGCGGGAGACTCCCCCTACAATGAGCAGTTCTTC. It translates to CASSDKAGDSPYNEQFF. The rearrangement uses TRBV6-4 and TRBJ2-1; 8 bases map to TRBD2. J gave up 2 bases and V 2 bases, and 8 bases lay outside the gene matches. Germline V gene data show CDR1 as MRHNA and CDR2 as SNTAGT. This CDR3 region has 17 residues.

This clonotype was observed at least ten times. This rearrangement joins TRBV6-6 to TRBJ2-3; 7 bases are shared with TRBD2. Trimming at V came to 2 bases and at J to 2 bases, leaving 7 bases not matched to a gene. Germline-derived CDR1 and CDR2 are MNHNY and SVGAGI (reference sequence). The CDR3 covers 16 residues. The CDR3 region has the DNA TGTGCCAGCAGTTACGGGTCTAGCGGTCACACAGATACGCAGTATTTT. It yields the protein CASSYGSSGHTDTQYF.

As regards this clonotype: This sequence may be a read error, since a much larger clone differs from it by one base. This chain's CDR3 is CASSLGGWGYNEQSF. The DNA of the CDR3 is TGTGCCAGCAGTCTCGGGGGCTGGGGCTACAATGAGCAGTCCTTC. The chain is built from TRBV6-1 and TRBJ2-1, with D perhaps assigned TRBD1 or TRBD2 (6 bases each). Germline V gene lookup returns CDR1 MNHNS and CDR2 SASEGT. This CDR3 comprises 15 residues.

This clonotype was picked up a small number of times. This chain joins TRBV5-5 and TRBJ1-1; D remains unclear. CDR1 is SGHKS, CDR2 YYEKEE, per germline (reference sequence). Trimming took off 6 bases at V and 0 bases at J, with 6 bases between the two ends. The length of the CDR3 is 12 residues. This CDR3 is CASTFMNTEAFF. The CDR3 DNA reads TGTGCCAGCACCTTCATGAACACTGAAGCTTTCTTT. The entire variable domain, with the rest obtained from reference TRBV5-5 and TRBJ1-1, is as follows: DAGVTQSPTHLIKTRGQQVTLRCSPISGHKSVSWYQQVLGQGPQFIFQYYEKEERGRGNFPDRFSARQFPNYSSELNVNALLLGDSALYLCASTFMNTEAFFGQGTRLTVV.